A selection of T cell receptor beta chains follows, all from one sample in a study of T cells in Graves' hyperthyroidism and ophthalmopathy. TCRdb passed the multiplex PCR reads through MiXCR, listing each CDR3 protein once. Of about 350,000 distinct CDR3 sequences in the sample, roughly 15% are singletons; the top ten hold roughly a fifth. The sample was blood. The receptor source for this set is a woman aged 60 to 75 with Graves' ophthalmopathy. Each CDR3 is given with its conserved first and last residue. D genes are given only for firm matches. The size of a clone is reported for some rows only, either as once, few or many, or as a class for expanded clones.

-,TRBJ1-2,TRBV28,-,CASSLIGGNGYTF,TGTGCCAGCAGTTTAATAGGGGGGAATGGCTACACCTTC
-,TRBJ2-1,TRBV7-2,few,CASSSRLDGEQFF,TGTGCCAGCAGCTCCCGACTCGATGGTGAGCAGTTCTTC
-,TRBJ2-1,TRBV5-6,few,CASSLVELRNEQFF,TGTGCCAGCAGCTTGGTAGAGTTACGCAATGAGCAGTTCTTC
-,TRBJ1-1,TRBV5-5,many,CASSSSAGTEAFF,TGTGCCAGCAGCTCCTCCGCGGGGACCGAAGCTTTCTTT
TRBD1,TRBJ2-3,TRBV12-3/TRBV12-4,many,CASSPGTGGTDTQYF,TGTGCCAGCAGCCCCGGGACAGGGGGAACAGATACGCAGTATTTT
-,TRBJ2-5,TRBV2,many,CASSEEGTSLETQYF,TGTGCCAGCAGTGAAGAGGGGACGTCCCTTGAGACCCAGTACTTC
-,TRBJ2-3,TRBV7-3,many,CASSSQEDTQYF,TGTGCCAGCAGCTCACAGGAGGATACGCAGTATTTT
-,TRBJ2-3,TRBV6-1,-,CASGLAGNLGTDTQYF,TGTGCCAGCGGATTAGCAGGGAATTTGGGTACAGATACGCAGTATTTT
-,TRBJ1-1,TRBV28,many,CASKYGTANTEAFF,TGTGCCAGCAAATACGGGACGGCAAACACTGAAGCTTTCTTT
TRBD2,TRBJ2-1,TRBV12-3/TRBV12-4,many,CASSPPWAGGYNEQFF,TGTGCCAGCAGCCCCCCCTGGGCGGGAGGCTACAATGAGCAGTTCTTC
-,TRBJ2-7,TRBV28,many,CASSITGIYEQYF,TGTGCCAGCAGTATAACAGGGATCTACGAGCAGTACTTC
-,TRBJ1-3,TRBV5-5,-,CASSSGLFSSGNTIYF,TGTGCCAGCAGCTCCGGGCTCTTTAGCTCTGGAAACACCATATATTTT
-,TRBJ2-1,TRBV5-1,many,CASSLIAGAYNEQFF,TGCGCCAGCAGCTTGATTGCGGGTGCCTACAATGAGCAGTTCTTC
-,TRBJ1-3,TRBV6-1,-,CASSSNRAGSGNTIYF,TGTGCCAGCAGCTCAAACCGGGCCGGCTCTGGAAACACCATATATTTT
-,TRBJ2-7,TRBV28,many,CASSLQGWSSYEQYF,TGTGCCAGCAGCCTACAGGGATGGAGCTCCTACGAGCAGTACTTC
-,TRBJ2-3,TRBV5-1,many,CASSLGTTDTQYF,TGCGCCAGCAGCTTAGGGACCACAGATACGCAGTATTTT
-,TRBJ2-3,TRBV12-3/TRBV12-4,many,CASSRPGPSTDTQYF,TGTGCCAGCAGCCGACCGGGACCTAGCACAGATACGCAGTATTTT
-,TRBJ1-5,TRBV7-2,-,CASSFDVRLFGQPQHF,TGTGCCAGCAGCTTCGACGTGCGTCTATTCGGTCAGCCCCAGCATTTT
-,TRBJ2-1,TRBV5-1,many,CASSSLRDLYNEQFF,TGCGCCAGCAGCTCCCTCCGGGACTTATACAATGAGCAGTTCTTC
-,TRBJ1-2,TRBV3-1,few,CASSQGEANYGYTF,TGTGCCAGCAGCCAGGGCGAAGCTAACTATGGCTACACCTTC
-,TRBJ1-1,TRBV28,many,CASSLAGARGTEAFF,TGTGCCAGCAGTTTAGCGGGGGCGCGGGGCACTGAAGCTTTCTTT
-,TRBJ2-1,TRBV6-1,few,CASRTPQGGGNEQFF,TGTGCCAGCAGAACCCCACAGGGAGGAGGCAATGAGCAGTTCTTC
-,TRBJ2-6,TRBV11-2,many,CASSLAGYGANVLTF,TGTGCCAGCAGCTTAGCGGGATACGGGGCCAACGTCCTGACTTTC
TRBD2,TRBJ2-2,TRBV20-1,many,CSARATGTSGTPGTGELFF,TGCAGTGCTAGAGCCACCGGGACTAGCGGGACCCCCGGGACCGGGGAGCTGTTTTTT
-,TRBJ2-7,TRBV5-1,-,CASSWGISYEQYF,TGCGCCAGCAGCTGGGGGATTTCCTACGAGCAGTACTTC
TRBD1,TRBJ1-1,TRBV27,-,CASSLRAGTGGEAEAFF,TGTGCCAGCAGTTTAAGGGCCGGGACAGGGGGCGAGGCTGAAGCTTTCTTT
-,TRBJ1-5,TRBV12-3/TRBV12-4,few,CASSLELGPNQPQHF,TGTGCCAGCAGTTTAGAGCTCGGGCCTAATCAGCCCCAGCATTTT
-,TRBJ1-1,TRBV3-1,many,CASSSLTEAFF,TGTGCCAGCAGCTCTCTCACTGAAGCTTTCTTT
-,TRBJ2-1,TRBV14,many,CASSQVHEQFF,TGTGCCAGCAGCCAAGTCCATGAGCAGTTCTTC
-,TRBJ2-1,TRBV6-2/TRBV6-3,once,CASSYTLEQFF,TGTGCCAGCAGTTACACCCTTGAGCAGTTCTTC
TRBD1,TRBJ2-7,TRBV18,few,CASSPSQGNAYEQYF,TGTGCCAGCTCACCATCACAGGGGAATGCCTACGAGCAGTACTTC
TRBD2,TRBJ2-7,TRBV2,many,CASSGGLAGLHEQYF,TGTGCCAGCAGTGGGGGACTAGCGGGCCTTCACGAGCAGTACTTC
TRBD1,TRBJ2-5,TRBV6-1,-,CASWDSGRTQYF,TGTGCCAGCTGGGACAGCGGACGGACCCAGTACTTC
TRBD1,TRBJ1-5,TRBV27,-,CASSRRGQSNQPQHF,TGTGCCAGCAGCCGCAGGGGGCAAAGCAATCAGCCCCAGCATTTT
-,TRBJ1-6,TRBV6-1,few,CASSPTGHSYNSPLHF,TGTGCCAGCAGCCCGACAGGACACTCCTATAATTCACCCCTCCACTTT
TRBD2,TRBJ2-5,TRBV3-1,few,CASTHVLAAGETQYF,TGTGCCAGCACCCACGTACTAGCGGCGGGAGAGACCCAGTACTTC
TRBD2,TRBJ2-3,TRBV27,few,CASSLTGLATDTQYF,TGTGCCAGCAGTTTAACAGGACTAGCGACAGATACGCAGTATTTT
-,TRBJ2-7,TRBV3-1,many,CASSRGGGGPPYEQYF,TGTGCCAGCAGCCGAGGGGGGGGGGGCCCCCCATACGAGCAGTACTTC
TRBD2,TRBJ2-5,TRBV5-1,many,CASSLEYSGRLETQYF,TGCGCCAGCAGCTTGGAATATAGCGGGAGGTTAGAGACCCAGTACTTC
TRBD2,TRBJ2-3,TRBV10-3,many,CAISDLTSGSRTDTQYF,TGTGCCATCAGTGACCTCACTAGCGGGAGTAGAACAGATACGCAGTATTTT
TRBD2,TRBJ2-7,TRBV7-2,-,CASSLWVSGTSSYEQYF,TGTGCCAGCAGCTTATGGGTTAGCGGGACAAGCTCCTACGAGCAGTACTTC
TRBD1,TRBJ2-1,TRBV6-1,few,CASSPSQGLHEQFF,TGTGCCAGCAGTCCCTCACAGGGGCTGCATGAGCAGTTCTTC